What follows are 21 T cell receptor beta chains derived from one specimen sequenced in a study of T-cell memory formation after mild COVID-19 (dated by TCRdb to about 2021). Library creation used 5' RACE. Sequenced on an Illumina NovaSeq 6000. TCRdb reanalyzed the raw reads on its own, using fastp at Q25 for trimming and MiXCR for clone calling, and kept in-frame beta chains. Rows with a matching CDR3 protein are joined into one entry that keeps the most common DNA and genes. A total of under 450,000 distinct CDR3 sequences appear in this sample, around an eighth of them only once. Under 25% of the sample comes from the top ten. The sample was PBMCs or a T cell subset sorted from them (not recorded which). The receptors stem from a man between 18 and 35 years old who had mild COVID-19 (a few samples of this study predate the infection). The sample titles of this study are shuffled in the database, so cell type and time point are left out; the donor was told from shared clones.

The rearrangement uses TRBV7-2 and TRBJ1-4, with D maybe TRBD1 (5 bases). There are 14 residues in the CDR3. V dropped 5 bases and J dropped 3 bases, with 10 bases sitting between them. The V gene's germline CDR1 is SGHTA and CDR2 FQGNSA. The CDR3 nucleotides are TGTGCCAGCAGCCGGGGGTTGGCTAATGAAAAACTGTTTTTT. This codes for CASSRGLANEKLFF.

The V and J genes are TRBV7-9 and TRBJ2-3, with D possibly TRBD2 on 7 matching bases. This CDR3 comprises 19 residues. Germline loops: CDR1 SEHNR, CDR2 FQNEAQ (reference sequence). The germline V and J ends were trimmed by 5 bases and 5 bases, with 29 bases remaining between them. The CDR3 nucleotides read TGTGCCAGCAGCGCCCGGGGGGCCCCAACGTCAGCCAGGCAAGATACGCAGTATTTT. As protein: CASSARGAPTSARQDTQYF.

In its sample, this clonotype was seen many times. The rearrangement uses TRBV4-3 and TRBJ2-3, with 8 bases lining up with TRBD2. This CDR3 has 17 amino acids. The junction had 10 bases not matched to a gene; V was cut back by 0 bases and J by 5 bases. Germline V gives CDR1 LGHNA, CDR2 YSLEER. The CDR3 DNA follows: TGCGCCAGCAGCCAAGAACGACAACTAGCGGCTTTAGATACGCAGTATTTT. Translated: CASSQERQLAALDTQYF.

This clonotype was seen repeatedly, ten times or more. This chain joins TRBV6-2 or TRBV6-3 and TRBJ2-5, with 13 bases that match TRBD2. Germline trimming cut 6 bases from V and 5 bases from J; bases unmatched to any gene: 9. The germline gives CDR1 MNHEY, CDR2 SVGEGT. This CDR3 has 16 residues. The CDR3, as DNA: TGTGCCAGCAGCTTTGGACTAGCGGGGGTCGCGGAGACCCAGTACTTC. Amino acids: CASSFGLAGVAETQYF.

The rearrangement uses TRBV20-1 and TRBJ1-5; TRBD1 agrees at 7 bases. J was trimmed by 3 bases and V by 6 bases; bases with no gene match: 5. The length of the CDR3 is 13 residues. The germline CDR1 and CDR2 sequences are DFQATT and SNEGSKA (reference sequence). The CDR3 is CSATDRNNQPQHF. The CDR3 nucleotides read TGCAGTGCCACGGACAGGAACAATCAGCCCCAGCATTTT.

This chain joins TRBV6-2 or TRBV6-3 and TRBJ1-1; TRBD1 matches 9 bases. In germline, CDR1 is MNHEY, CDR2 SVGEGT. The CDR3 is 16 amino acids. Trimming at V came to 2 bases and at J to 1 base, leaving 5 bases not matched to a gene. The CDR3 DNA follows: TGTGCCAGCAGTTACCCTCCGGGACAGGGGAACACTGAAGCTTTCTTT. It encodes CASSYPPGQGNTEAFF.

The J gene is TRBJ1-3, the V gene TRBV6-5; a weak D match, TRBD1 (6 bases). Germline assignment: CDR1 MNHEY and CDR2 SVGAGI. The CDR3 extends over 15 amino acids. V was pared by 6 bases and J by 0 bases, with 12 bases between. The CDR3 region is CASSPGQFSGNTIYF. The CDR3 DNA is TGTGCCAGCAGCCCCGGACAGTTCTCTGGAAACACCATATATTTT.

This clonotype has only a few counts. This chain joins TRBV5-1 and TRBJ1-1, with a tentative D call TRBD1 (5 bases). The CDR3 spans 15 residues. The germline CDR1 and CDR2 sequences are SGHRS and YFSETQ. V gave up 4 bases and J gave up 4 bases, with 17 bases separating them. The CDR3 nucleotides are TGCGCCAGCAGCCCCCCCCTGGGGCAGGGCACTGAAGCTTTCTTT. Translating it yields CASSPPLGQGTEAFF.

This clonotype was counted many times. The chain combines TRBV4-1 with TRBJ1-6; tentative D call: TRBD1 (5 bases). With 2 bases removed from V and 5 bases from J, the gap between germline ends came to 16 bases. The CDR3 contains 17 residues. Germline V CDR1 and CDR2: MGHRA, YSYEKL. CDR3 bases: TGCGCCAGCAGCCAACTAGACATGGGACTGAATAATTCACCCCTCCACTTT. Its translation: CASSQLDMGLNNSPLHF.

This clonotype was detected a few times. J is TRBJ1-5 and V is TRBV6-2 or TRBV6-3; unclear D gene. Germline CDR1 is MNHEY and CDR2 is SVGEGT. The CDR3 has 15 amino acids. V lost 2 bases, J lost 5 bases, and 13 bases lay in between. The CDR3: CASSYGQILYQPQHF. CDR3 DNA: TGTGCCAGCAGTTACGGGCAGATCCTGTATCAGCCCCAGCATTTT.

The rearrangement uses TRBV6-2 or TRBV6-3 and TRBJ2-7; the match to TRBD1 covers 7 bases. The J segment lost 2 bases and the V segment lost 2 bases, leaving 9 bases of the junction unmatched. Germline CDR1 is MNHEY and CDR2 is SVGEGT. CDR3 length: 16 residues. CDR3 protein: CASSYQTGKSTYEQYF. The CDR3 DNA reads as TGTGCCAGCAGTTACCAGACAGGGAAGAGTACCTACGAGCAGTACTTC.

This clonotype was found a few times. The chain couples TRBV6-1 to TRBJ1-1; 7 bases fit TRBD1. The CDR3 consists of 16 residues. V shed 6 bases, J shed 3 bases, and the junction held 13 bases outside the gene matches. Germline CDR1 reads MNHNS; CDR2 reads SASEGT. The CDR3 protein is CASRPGGTKTYTEAFF. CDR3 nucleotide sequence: TGTGCCAGCAGACCAGGGGGGACGAAAACATACACTGAAGCTTTCTTT.

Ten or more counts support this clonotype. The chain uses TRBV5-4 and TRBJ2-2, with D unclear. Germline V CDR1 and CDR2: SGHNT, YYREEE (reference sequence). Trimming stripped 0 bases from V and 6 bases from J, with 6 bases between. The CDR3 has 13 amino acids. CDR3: CASSLGQAGELFF. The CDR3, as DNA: TGTGCCAGCAGCTTGGGCCAGGCCGGGGAGCTGTTTTTT.

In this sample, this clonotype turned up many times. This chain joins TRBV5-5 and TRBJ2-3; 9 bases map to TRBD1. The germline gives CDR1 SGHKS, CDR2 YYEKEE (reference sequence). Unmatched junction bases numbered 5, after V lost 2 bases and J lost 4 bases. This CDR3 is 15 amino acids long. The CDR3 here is CASSFSGTGPDTQYF. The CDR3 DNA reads TGTGCCAGCAGCTTCTCCGGGACAGGGCCAGATACGCAGTATTTT.

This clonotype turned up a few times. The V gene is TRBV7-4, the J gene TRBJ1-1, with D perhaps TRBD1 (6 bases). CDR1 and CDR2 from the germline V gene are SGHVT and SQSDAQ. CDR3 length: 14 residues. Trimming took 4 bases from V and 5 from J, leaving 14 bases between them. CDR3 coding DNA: TGTGCCAGCAGCTACGACAGGTTAGGGACTGAAGCTTTCTTT. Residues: CASSYDRLGTEAFF.

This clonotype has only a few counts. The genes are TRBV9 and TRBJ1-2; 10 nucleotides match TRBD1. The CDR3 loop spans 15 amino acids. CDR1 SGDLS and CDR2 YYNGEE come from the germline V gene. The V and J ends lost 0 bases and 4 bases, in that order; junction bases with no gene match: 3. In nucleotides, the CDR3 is TGTGCCAGCAGCGTAGAGGACAGGGGGACCTATGGCTACACCTTC. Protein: CASSVEDRGTYGYTF.

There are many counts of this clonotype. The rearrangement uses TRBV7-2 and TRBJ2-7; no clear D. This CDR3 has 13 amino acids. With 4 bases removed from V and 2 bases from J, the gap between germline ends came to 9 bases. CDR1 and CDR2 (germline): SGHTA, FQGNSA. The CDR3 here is CASSSRRAYEQYF. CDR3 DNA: TGTGCCAGCAGCTCGCGACGCGCCTACGAGCAGTACTTC. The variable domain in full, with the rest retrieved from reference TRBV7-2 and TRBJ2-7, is GAGVSQSPSNKVTEKGKDVELRCDPISGHTALYWYRQSLGQGLEFLIYFQGNSAPDKSGLPSDRFSAERTGGSVSTLTIQRTQQEDSAVYLCASSSRRAYEQYFGPGTRLTVT.

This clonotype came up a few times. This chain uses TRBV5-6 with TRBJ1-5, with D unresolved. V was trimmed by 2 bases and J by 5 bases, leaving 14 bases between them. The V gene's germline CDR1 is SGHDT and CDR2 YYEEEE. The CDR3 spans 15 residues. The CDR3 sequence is CASSFGGRIDQPQHF. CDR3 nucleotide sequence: TGTGCCAGCAGCTTCGGTGGCAGGATAGATCAGCCCCAGCATTTT.

The CDR3 coding sequence is TGTGCCAGCAGCCAACGGACAGGGTCCGATGGAAACACCATATATTTT. Translated: CASSQRTGSDGNTIYF. This chain links TRBV7-6 with TRBJ1-3; 8 nucleotides agree with TRBD1. Germline trimming cut 5 bases from V and 3 bases from J; bases unmatched to any gene: 9. CDR3 length: 16 residues. The germline gives CDR1 SGHVS, CDR2 FNYEAQ.

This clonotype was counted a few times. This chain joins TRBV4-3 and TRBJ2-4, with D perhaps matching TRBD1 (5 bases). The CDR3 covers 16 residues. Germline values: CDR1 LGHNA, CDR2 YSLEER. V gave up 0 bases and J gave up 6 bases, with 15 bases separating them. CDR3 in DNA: TGCGCCAGCAGCCAAGATGTCGGCCAGGGCGGAAACATTCAGTACTTC. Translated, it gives CASSQDVGQGGNIQYF.

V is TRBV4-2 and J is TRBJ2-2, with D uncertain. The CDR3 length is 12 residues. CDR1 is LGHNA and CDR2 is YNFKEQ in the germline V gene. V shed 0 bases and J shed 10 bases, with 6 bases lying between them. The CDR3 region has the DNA TGTGCCAGCAGCCAAGACTGGGCGGAGCTGTTTTTT. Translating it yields CASSQDWAELFF.